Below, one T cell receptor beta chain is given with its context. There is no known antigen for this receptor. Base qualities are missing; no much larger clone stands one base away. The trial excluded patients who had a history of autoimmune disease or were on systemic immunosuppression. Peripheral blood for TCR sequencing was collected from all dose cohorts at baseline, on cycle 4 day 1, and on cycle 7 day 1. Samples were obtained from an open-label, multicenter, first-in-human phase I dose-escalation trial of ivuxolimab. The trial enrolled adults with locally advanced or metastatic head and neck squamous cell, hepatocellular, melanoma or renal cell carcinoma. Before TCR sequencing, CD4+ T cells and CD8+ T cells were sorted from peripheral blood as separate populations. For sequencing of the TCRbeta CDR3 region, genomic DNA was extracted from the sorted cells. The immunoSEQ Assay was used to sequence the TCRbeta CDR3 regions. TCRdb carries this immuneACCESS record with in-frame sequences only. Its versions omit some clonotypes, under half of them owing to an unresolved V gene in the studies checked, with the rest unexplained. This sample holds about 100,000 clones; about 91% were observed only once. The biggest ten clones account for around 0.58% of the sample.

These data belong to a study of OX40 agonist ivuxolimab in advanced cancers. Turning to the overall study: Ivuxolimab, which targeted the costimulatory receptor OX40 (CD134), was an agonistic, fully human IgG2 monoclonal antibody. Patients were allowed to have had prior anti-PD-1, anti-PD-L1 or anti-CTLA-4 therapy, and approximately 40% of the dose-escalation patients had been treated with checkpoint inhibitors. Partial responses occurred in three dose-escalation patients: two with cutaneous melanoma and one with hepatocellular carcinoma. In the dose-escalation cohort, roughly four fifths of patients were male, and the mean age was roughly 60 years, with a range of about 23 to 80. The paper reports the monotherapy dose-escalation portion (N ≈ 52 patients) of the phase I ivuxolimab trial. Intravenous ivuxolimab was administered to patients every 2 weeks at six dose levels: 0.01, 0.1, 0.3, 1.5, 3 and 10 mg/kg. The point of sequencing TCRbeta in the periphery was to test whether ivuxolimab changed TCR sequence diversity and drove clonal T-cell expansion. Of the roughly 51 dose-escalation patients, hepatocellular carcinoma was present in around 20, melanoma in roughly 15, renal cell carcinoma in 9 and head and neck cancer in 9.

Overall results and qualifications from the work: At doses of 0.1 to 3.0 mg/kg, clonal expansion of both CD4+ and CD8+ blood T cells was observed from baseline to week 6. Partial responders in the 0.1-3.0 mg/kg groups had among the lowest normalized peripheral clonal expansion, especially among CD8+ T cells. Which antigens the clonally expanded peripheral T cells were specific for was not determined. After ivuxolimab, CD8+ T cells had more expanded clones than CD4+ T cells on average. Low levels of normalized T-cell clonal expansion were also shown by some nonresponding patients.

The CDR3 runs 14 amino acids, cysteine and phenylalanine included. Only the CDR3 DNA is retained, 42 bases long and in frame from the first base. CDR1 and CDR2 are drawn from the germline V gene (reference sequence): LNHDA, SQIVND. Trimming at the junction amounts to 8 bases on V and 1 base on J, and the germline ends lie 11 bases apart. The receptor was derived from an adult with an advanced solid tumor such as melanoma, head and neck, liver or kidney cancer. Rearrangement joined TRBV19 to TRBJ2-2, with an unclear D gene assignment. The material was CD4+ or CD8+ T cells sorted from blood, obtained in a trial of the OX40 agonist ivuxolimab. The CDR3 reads CASLRWGNTGELFF. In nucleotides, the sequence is TGTGCCAGTCTTCGGTGGGGGAACACCGGGGAGCTGTTTTTT.